This TCR beta chain was observed in a study of blood T cell repertoires in COVID-19. The overall study: T cells, B-cell-depleted T cells, or PBMCs supplied cDNA or gDNA.

The assay was immunoSEQ multiplex PCR, and TCRdb's table has in-frame clones only and misses some. The sample includes hundreds of thousands of clones, roughly 89% seen only once; the top ten take 3.5% to 4.5%. Self-reported history from a screening survey and questionnaire set each donor's cohort. Trimming pared 0 bases from V and 4 bases from J, leaving 10 bases between. Per the germline V gene, CDR1 is SGHNT and CDR2 is YYREEE (reference sequence). The CDR3 sequence is 14 residues long. The clonotype originates from a woman aged 18-35 years with acute COVID-19. The sequenced material came from PBMCs or T cells enriched from blood (not recorded which). J is TRBJ1-2 and V is TRBV5-4, with D unresolved. The CDR3 reads CASSLGAERYGYTF. DNA of the CDR3: TGTGCCAGCAGCTTGGGAGCAGAGCGCTATGGCTACACCTTC.